This T cell receptor (beta chain) was sequenced for a study of vaccination effects on CD4 cells after COVID-19 (dated by TCRdb to the early 2020s). Describing the broader study: Across the study, the median time from the second dose to post-vaccine sampling was 72 days (range 14 to 241). SARS-CoV-2 spike-specific CD4+ TCR repertoires were compared before and after mRNA vaccination in COVID-19 convalescent patients and in infection-naive vaccine recipients. A total of 9 to 11 COVID-19 convalescent patients and several SARS-CoV-2-naive healthy vaccine recipients were included in the full study. In the study, cultures from other donors were sequenced using the Oncomine TCR Beta short-read assay on an Illumina iSeq 100.

The CDR3 goes from the cysteine to the phenylalanine over 13 residues. The sequence is cut down to CDR3 DNA, 39 bases in frame from base 1. CDR1 and CDR2 are read off the germline V gene as SGHTA and FQGTGA. V is reduced by 2 bases and J by 3 bases, leaving a spacing of 5 bases between them. Libraries came from the immunoSEQ multiplex PCR assay. DNA from the CD4+ T cells that had been cultured and isolated underwent TCR beta CDR3 sequencing. Per the authors' processing: Non-productive TCR sequences were discarded, and reads were trimmed to the CDR3 region, with only CDR3s of 7 or more amino acids retained. The MANAFEST web app was used to pick out antigen-specific clonotypes by comparing their expansion in peptide wells with that in reference cultures. Positive clones required FDR<0.05 expansion versus reference and all other wells, odds ratio above 5, and frequency above 0.1% in two replicate wells. Clonotypes significantly expanded in SARS-CoV-2 spike wells and in at least one common cold coronavirus spike condition were defined as cross-reactive. Levenshtein distance calculated with the stringdist R package was used to assess CDR3 similarity, and unrooted trees were constructed with ape in R 3.6.1. The immuneACCESS repertoire file appears here via TCRdb, limited to in-frame rearrangements. These files lack a portion of the clones; in checked studies, under half of the deficit traces to unresolved V genes, and the cause of the others is not known. V, J and clone size reflect that table, while D and trimming were determined from the DNA. Present in this sample are roughly 34,000 clones, approximately 82% of which were seen just once. About 1.6% of the sample is in the top ten clones.

This clone was seen a single time. The clone's antigen remains unknown. The input lacks base qualities; no much larger clone sits a single base away. In the ViraFEST assay, PBMC were stimulated with viral peptide pools, and antigen-specific CD4+ T cell clonotypes were then identified by expansion using TCR sequencing. After 10 days of culture, CD4+ T cells were isolated with the EasySep CD4+ T cell isolation kit. Each participant got two doses of an mRNA SARS-CoV-2 vaccine, either BNT162b2 or mRNA-1273. Healthy vaccine recipients had no prior SARS-CoV-2 infection, confirmed by negative nucleocapsid antibodies before and after vaccination. A few million PBMC per well were cultured with around 10 ug/ml peptides in IMDM containing 5% human AB serum, roughly 10 IU/ml IL-2 and gentamicin. On days 3 and 7, half of the culture medium was replaced with fresh IL-2-containing medium. Each peptide stimulation condition was cultured in triplicate wells unless otherwise noted. PBMC were separated from whole blood using Ficoll-Paque Plus gradient centrifugation and were then either cryopreserved at -140C or used fresh. The overlapping peptide pools covered the spike proteins of SARS-CoV-2 as well as those of the common cold coronaviruses HCoV-NL63, HCoV-OC43 and HCoV-229E. The QIAamp micro DNA kit was used to extract genomic DNA from the cultured CD4+ T cells.

What the authors observed across the whole study: At late post-vaccination timepoints, both infection-induced and vaccine-induced clones showed marked clonal contraction, consistent with waning T cell responses. Among healthy vaccine recipients, nearly all vaccine-induced clones were SARS-CoV-2 mono-reactive, and just 1 of 255 was cross-reactive with common cold coronaviruses. Only a small number of convalescent patients were included, and no early post-infection timepoints were available, which limited the study.

Here the chain combines TRBV7-3 and TRBJ2-1, with the D gene too uncertain to name. This specimen was CD4+ T cells from PBMCs cultured with HCoV-NL63 spike peptides, taken after COVID-19 vaccination. The sample's cell subset or site label, decoded: HCoV-NL63 spike overlapping peptide pool stimulation. This receptor was obtained from a human donor who received a COVID-19 vaccine. Some clones in this sample may be carry-over from other donors' samples. For the CDR3, the sequence is CASSLYVYNEQFF. The DNA reads as follows: TGTGCCAGCAGCTTATACGTCTACAATGAGCAGTTCTTC. Where the CDR3 stops, the reference TRBV7-3 and TRBJ2-1 genes take over; the full variable domain is GAGVSQTPSNKVTEKGKYVELRCDPISGHTALYWYRQSLGQGPEFLIYFQGTGAADDSGLPNDRFFAVRPEGSVSTLKIQRTERGDSAVYLCASSLYVYNEQFFGPGTRLTVL.